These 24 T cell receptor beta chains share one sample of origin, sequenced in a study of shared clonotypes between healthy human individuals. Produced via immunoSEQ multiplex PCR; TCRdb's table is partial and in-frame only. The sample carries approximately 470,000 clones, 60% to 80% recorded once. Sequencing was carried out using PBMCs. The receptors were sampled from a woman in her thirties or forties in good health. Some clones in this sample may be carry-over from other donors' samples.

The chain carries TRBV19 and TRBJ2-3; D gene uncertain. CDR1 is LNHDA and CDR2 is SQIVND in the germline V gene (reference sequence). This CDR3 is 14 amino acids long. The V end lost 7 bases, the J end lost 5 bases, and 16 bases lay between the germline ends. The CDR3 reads CASTPMAAGDTQYF. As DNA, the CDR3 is TGTGCCAGTACTCCCATGGCGGCAGGAGATACGCAGTATTTT.

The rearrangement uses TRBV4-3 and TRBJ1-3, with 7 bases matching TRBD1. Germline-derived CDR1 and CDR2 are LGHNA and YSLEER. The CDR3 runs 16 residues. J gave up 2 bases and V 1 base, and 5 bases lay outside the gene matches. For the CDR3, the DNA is TGCGCCAGCAGCCAAGGTCGGGGACAGCCTGGAAACACCATATATTTT. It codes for CASSQGRGQPGNTIYF.

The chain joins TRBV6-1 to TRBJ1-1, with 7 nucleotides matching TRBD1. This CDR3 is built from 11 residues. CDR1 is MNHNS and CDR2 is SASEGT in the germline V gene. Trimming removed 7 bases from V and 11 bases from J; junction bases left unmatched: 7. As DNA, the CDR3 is TGTGCCAGCATTCACAGGGGTATGGCTTTCTTT. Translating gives CASIHRGMAFF.

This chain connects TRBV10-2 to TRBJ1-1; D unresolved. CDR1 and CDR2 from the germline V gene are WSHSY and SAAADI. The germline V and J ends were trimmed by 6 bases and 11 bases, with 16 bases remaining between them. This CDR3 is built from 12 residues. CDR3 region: CASRLLGGSAFF. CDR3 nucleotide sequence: TGCGCCAGCAGACTGCTAGGCGGCAGCGCTTTCTTT.

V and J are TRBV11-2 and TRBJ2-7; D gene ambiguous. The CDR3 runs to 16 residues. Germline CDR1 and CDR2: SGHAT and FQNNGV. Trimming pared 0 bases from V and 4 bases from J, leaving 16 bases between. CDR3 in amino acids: CASSLDLIRVRYEQYF. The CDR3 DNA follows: TGTGCCAGCAGCTTAGACCTGATCCGGGTTCGGTACGAGCAGTACTTC.

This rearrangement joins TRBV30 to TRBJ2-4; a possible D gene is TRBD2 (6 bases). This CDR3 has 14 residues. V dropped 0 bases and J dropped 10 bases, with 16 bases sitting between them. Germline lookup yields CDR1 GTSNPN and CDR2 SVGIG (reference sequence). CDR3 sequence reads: CAWSVPTGVWIQYF. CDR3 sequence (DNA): TGTGCCTGGAGTGTACCTACGGGAGTATGGATTCAGTACTTC. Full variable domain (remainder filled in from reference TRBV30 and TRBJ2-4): SQTIHQWPATLVQPVGSPLSLECTVEGTSNPNLYWYRQAAGRGLQLLFYSVGIGQISSEVPQNLSASRPQDRQFILSSKKLLLSDSGFYLCAWSVPTGVWIQYFGAGTRLSVL.

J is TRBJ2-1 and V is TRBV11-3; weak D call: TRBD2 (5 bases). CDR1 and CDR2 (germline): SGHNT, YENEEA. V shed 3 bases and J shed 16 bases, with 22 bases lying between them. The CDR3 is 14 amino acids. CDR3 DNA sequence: TGTGCCAGCAGCTTGGACGGGTTAGCGCGCCCCCTTTTCTTC. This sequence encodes CASSLDGLARPLFF.

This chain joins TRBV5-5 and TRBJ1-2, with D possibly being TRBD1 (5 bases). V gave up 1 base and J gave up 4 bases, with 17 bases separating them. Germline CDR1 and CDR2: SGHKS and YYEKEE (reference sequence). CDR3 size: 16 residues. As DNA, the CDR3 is TGTGCCAGCAGCTTGCGGAGAGGGGACCTAGGCTATGGCTACACCTTC. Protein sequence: CASSLRRGDLGYGYTF.

The CDR3 DNA is TGTGCCAGCAGTCTGACAGGGAGGTTGAACGAGCAGTACTTC. Translation: CASSLTGRLNEQYF. The chain is built from TRBV28 and TRBJ2-7, with D possibly being TRBD1 (7 bases). Germline assignment: CDR1 MDHEN and CDR2 SYDVKM. The germline V and J ends were trimmed by 5 bases and 5 bases, with 16 bases remaining between them. The CDR3 sequence is 14 residues long.

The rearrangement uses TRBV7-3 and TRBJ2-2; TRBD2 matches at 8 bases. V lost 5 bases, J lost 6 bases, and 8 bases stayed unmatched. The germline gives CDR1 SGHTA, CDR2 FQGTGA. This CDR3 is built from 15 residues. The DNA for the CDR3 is TGTGCCAGCAGCGACGTCCTAGCGGGCGCCGGGGAGCTGTTTTTT. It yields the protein CASSDVLAGAGELFF. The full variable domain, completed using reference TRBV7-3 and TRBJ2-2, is GAGVSQTPSNKVTEKGKYVELRCDPISGHTALYWYRQSLGQGPEFLIYFQGTGAADDSGLPNDRFFAVRPEGSVSTLKIQRTERGDSAVYLCASSDVLAGAGELFFGEGSRLTVL.

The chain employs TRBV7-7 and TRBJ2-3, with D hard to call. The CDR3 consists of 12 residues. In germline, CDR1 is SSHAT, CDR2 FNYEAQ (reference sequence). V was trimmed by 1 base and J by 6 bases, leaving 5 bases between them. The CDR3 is CASSLEGDTQYF. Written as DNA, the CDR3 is TGTGCCAGCAGCTTAGAAGGGGATACGCAGTATTTT.

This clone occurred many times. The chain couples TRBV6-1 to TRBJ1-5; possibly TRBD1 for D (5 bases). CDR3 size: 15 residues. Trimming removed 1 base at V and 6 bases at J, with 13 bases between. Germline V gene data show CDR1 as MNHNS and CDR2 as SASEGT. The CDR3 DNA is TGTGCCAGCAGTGAAGAAAGTAGGGGTTTTCAGCCCCAGCATTTT. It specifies CASSEESRGFQPQHF.

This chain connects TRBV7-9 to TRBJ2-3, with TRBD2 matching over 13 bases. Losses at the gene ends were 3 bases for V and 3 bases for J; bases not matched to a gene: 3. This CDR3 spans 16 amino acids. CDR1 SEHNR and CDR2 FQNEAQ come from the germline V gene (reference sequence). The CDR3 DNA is TGTGCCAGCAGCTTTGGACTAGCGGGAGTGACAGATACGCAGTATTTT. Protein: CASSFGLAGVTDTQYF.

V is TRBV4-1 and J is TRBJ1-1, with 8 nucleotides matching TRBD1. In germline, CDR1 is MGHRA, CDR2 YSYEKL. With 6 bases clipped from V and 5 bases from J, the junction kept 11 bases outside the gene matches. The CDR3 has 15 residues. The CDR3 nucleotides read TGCGCCAGCAGACCCAGGGGGCTCGGATTAACTGAAGCTTTCTTT. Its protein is CASRPRGLGLTEAFF.

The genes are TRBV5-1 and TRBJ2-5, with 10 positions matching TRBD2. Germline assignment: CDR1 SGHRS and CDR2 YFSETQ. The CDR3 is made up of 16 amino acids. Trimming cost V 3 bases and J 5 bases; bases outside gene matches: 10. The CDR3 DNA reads TGCGCCAGCAGCTCGAAAATAGCGGGAGGAGGGGAGACCCAGTACTTC. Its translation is CASSSKIAGGGETQYF.

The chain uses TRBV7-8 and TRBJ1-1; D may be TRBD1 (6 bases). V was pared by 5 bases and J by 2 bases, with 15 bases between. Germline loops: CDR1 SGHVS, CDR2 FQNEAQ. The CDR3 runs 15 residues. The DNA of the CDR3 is TGTGCCAGCAGCCTAAGTGGGGGCCCCAACACTGAAGCTTTCTTT. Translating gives CASSLSGGPNTEAFF.

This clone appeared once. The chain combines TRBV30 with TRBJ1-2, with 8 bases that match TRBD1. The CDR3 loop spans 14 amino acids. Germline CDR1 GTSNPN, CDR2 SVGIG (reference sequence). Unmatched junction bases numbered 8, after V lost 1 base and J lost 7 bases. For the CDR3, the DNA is TGTGCCTGGAGTGCCCCAGGGGGCGCGAGTGGCTACACCTTC. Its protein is CAWSAPGGASGYTF.

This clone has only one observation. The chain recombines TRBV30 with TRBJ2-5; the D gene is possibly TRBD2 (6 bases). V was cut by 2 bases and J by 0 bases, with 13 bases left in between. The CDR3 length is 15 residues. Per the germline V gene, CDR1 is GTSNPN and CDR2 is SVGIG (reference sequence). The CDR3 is CAWSMEGTYQETQYF. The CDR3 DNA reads TGTGCCTGGAGTATGGAGGGCACGTACCAAGAGACCCAGTACTTC.

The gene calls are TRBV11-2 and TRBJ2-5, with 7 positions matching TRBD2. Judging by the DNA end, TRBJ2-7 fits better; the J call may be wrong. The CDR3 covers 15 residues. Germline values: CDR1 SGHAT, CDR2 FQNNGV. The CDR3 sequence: CASSPSGTGSYEQYF. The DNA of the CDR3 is TGTGCCAGCAGCCCAAGCGGGACTGGTTCCTACGAGCAGTACTTC.

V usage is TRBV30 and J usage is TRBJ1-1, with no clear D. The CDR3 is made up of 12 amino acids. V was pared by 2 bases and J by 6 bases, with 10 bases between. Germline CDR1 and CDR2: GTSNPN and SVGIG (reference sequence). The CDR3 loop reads CAWSKGFAEAFF. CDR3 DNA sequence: TGTGCCTGGAGTAAGGGTTTCGCTGAAGCTTTCTTT. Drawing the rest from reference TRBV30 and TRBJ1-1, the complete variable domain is SQTIHQWPATLVQPVGSPLSLECTVEGTSNPNLYWYRQAAGRGLQLLFYSVGIGQISSEVPQNLSASRPQDRQFILSSKKLLLSDSGFYLCAWSKGFAEAFFGQGTRLTVV.

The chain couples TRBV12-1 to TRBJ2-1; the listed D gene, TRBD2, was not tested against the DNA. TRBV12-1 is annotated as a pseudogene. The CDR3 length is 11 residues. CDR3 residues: CASSSIDEQFF. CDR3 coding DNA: TGTGCCAGCAGTTCTATTGATGAGCAGTTCTTC.

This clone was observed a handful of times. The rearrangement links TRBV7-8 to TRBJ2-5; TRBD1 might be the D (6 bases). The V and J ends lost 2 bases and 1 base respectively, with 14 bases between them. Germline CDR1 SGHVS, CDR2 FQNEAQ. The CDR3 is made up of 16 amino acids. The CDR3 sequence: CASSLQQGTPQETQYF. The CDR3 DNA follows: TGTGCCAGCAGCTTACAACAGGGAACCCCCCAAGAGACCCAGTACTTC.

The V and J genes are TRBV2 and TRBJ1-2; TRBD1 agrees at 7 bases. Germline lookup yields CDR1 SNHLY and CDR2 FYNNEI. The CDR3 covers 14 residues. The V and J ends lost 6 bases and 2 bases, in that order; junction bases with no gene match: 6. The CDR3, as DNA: TGTGCCAGCAGCCCTACGACAGGGAACTATGGCTACACCTTC. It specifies CASSPTTGNYGYTF.

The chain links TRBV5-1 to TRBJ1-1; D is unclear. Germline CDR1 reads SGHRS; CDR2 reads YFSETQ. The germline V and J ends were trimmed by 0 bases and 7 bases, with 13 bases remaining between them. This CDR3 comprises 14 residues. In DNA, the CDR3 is TGCGCCAGCAGCTTGGGTGGGATTGCCGATGAAGCTTTCTTT. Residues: CASSLGGIADEAFF.